Below are 32 T cell receptor beta chains sequenced from a single sample in a study of T cell responses to AZD1222 COVID-19 vaccine. The repertoire was sequenced with immunoSEQ multiplex PCR; TCRdb's copy has only in-frame clones and lacks some. The data show roughly 96,000 clones, with about 90% seen just once and 26% held by the top ten. Sequenced here: peripheral blood, sampled on day 0 of AZD1222 vaccination. The receptors stem from an adult in good health.

This clone has a handful of counts. The CDR3 sequence is CASSIGTGRIYEQYF. The CDR3 region has the DNA TGTGCCAGTAGTATAGGGACAGGGAGGATCTACGAGCAGTACTTC. The rearrangement links TRBV19 to TRBJ2-7; 8 bases map to TRBD1. V was pared by 1 base and J by 3 bases, with 5 bases of the junction left unmatched. The V gene's germline CDR1 is LNHDA and CDR2 SQIVND (reference sequence). The CDR3 totals 15 residues. Full variable domain (remainder filled in from reference TRBV19 and TRBJ2-7): DGGITQSPKYLFRKEGQNVTLSCEQNLNHDAMYWYRQDPGQGLRLIYYSQIVNDFQKGDIAEGYSVSREKKESFPLTVTSAQKNPTAFYLCASSIGTGRIYEQYFGPGTRLTVT.

This chain joins TRBV30 and TRBJ1-3, with D unresolved. Trimming removed 2 bases at V and 1 base at J, with 6 bases between. Germline CDR1 is GTSNPN and CDR2 is SVGIG (reference sequence). This CDR3 spans 13 amino acids. This CDR3 is CAWSQGSGNTIYF. The CDR3 nucleotides are TGTGCCTGGAGTCAAGGGTCTGGAAACACCATATATTTT.

CDR3 protein: CASSSIGNEQFF. The CDR3 DNA reads as TGTGCCAGCAGCTCGATCGGGAATGAGCAGTTCTTC. The chain uses TRBV5-4 and TRBJ2-1, with no clear D. Looked up from germline, CDR1 is SGHNT and CDR2 is YYREEE (reference sequence). This CDR3 has 12 amino acids. V shed 3 bases and J shed 7 bases, with 8 bases lying between them.

This rearrangement joins TRBV3-1 (or the pseudogene TRBV3-2) to TRBJ1-3; unclear D gene. This CDR3 spans 15 amino acids. Germline CDR1 LGHDT, CDR2 YNNKEL (reference sequence). Between the trimmed V and J ends, which lost 0 bases and 4 bases, there was a span of 10 bases. The CDR3 loop is CASSQESTIGNTIYF. The CDR3 region has the DNA TGTGCCAGCAGCCAAGAAAGCACAATAGGAAACACCATATATTTT.

V usage is TRBV18 and J usage is TRBJ2-5; TRBD2 matches 11 bases. V lost 3 bases and J lost 4; bases outside the gene matches: 10. Germline V gene lookup returns CDR1 KGHSH and CDR2 LQKENI. The CDR3 length is 17 residues. CDR3 nucleotide sequence: TGTGCCAGCTCACCCCGGCTAGCGGGAGGTCTTGTAGAGACCCAGTACTTC. It specifies CASSPRLAGGLVETQYF.

V gene TRBV24-1 combines with J gene TRBJ2-1; 7 positions agree with TRBD1. The junction had 7 bases not matched to a gene; V was cut back by 3 bases and J by 0 bases. This CDR3 contains 17 residues. The germline V gene encodes CDR1 KGHDR and CDR2 SFDVKD. The CDR3 nucleotides are TGTGCCACCAGTGATCGTTCGCGGACAGGCTCCTACAATGAGCAGTTCTTC. Residues: CATSDRSRTGSYNEQFF.

The DNA of the CDR3 is TGCAGCGTTTTAGAACGAGGGGGGCCTAATTTTGCAACTAATGAAAAACTGTTTTTT. Its translation: CSVLERGGPNFATNEKLFF. This chain joins TRBV29-1 and TRBJ1-4; D is perhaps TRBD1 (6 bases). The CDR3 spans 19 residues. Trimming cost V 5 bases and J 0 bases, with 25 bases left between them. Germline lookup yields CDR1 SQVTM and CDR2 ANQGSEA. The full variable domain, with the rest looked up from reference TRBV29-1 and TRBJ1-4, is SAVISQKPSRDICQRGTSLTIQCQVDSQVTMMFWYRQQPGQSLTLIATANQGSEATYESGFVIDKFPISRPNLTFSTLTVSNMSPEDSSIYLCSVLERGGPNFATNEKLFFGSGTQLSVL.

This chain joins TRBV11-2 and TRBJ1-5, with 8 nucleotides matching TRBD1. The ends lost 2 bases at V and 1 base at J; junction bases unmatched: 7. The CDR3 runs to 17 residues. Germline CDR1 SGHAT, CDR2 FQNNGV. The CDR3, as DNA: TGTGCCAGCAGCTTATCCCAAACAGGGGGGAGCAATCAGCCCCAGCATTTT. Translated: CASSLSQTGGSNQPQHF.

The table lists this clone with a few counts. The gene calls are TRBV29-1 and TRBJ2-7; 10 positions agree with TRBD1. J lost 0 bases, V lost 4 bases, and 3 bases had no gene match. The V gene's germline CDR1 is SQVTM and CDR2 ANQGSEA. The CDR3 is made up of 14 amino acids. The CDR3 DNA sequence: TGCAGCGTTGCTCGGACAGGGGGCTCCTACGAGCAGTACTTC. Translation gives CSVARTGGSYEQYF.

This chain links TRBV6-5 with TRBJ1-5; D gene uncertain. The germline CDR1 and CDR2 sequences are MNHEY and SVGAGI. CDR3 length equals 14 residues. The germline V and J ends were trimmed by 6 bases and 0 bases, with 9 bases remaining between them. For the CDR3, the DNA is TGTGCCAGCAGGGGTTTGGGTAGCAATCAGCCCCAGCATTTT. It specifies CASRGLGSNQPQHF.

This chain joins TRBV19 and TRBJ2-1, with D possibly being TRBD1 (5 bases). CDR3 size: 14 residues. V lost 3 bases and J lost 4, with 10 bases in between. Germline assignment: CDR1 LNHDA and CDR2 SQIVND (reference sequence). This chain's CDR3 is CASSILTAYNEQFF. The CDR3 bases are TGTGCCAGTAGTATCTTGACAGCTTACAATGAGCAGTTCTTC.

The genes are TRBV21-1 and TRBJ2-1; the table's TRBD2 call for D was not verified on the DNA. TRBV21-1 is listed as a pseudogene. The CDR3 consists of 16 residues. The chain's CDR3 is CASSKEGSVTNNEQFF. The CDR3 coding sequence is TGTGCCAGCAGCAAAGAGGGTAGCGTTACAAACAATGAGCAGTTCTTC.

The chain has TRBV21-1 and TRBJ2-1; TRBD2, the D gene given by the table, was not confirmed from the DNA. TRBV21-1 is a known pseudogene. This CDR3 is 17 amino acids long. Written as DNA, the CDR3 is TGTGCCAGCAGCAAAGGCAGGAGGCCGCGGCCCTACAATGAGCAGTTCTTC. Residues: CASSKGRRPRPYNEQFF.

V and J are TRBV6-1 and TRBJ1-1; D is undetermined. Germline lookup yields CDR1 MNHNS and CDR2 SASEGT. The V and J ends lost 2 bases and 1 base respectively, with 8 bases between them. The CDR3 covers 14 residues. The CDR3 sequence: CASSESLGNTEAFF. The CDR3 DNA follows: TGTGCCAGCAGTGAATCGCTAGGGAACACTGAAGCTTTCTTT.

This chain links TRBV2 with TRBJ2-1, with TRBD2 matching over 12 bases. With 2 bases clipped from V and 7 bases from J, the junction kept 6 bases outside the gene matches. Germline lookup yields CDR1 SNHLY and CDR2 FYNNEI. This CDR3 comprises 16 residues. The CDR3 sequence is CASSERLAGDGNEQFF. The CDR3 coding sequence is TGTGCCAGCAGTGAACGACTAGCGGGAGATGGGAATGAGCAGTTCTTC.

The chain couples TRBV4-1 to TRBJ2-2; D uncertain. Between the trimmed V and J ends, which lost 5 bases and 1 base, there was a span of 11 bases. The CDR3 totals 15 residues. Germline V gene data show CDR1 as MGHRA and CDR2 as YSYEKL. CDR3 in DNA: TGCGCCAGCAGCATGCGGACCCAGAACACCGGGGAGCTGTTTTTT. It encodes CASSMRTQNTGELFF.

The V and J genes are TRBV7-3 and TRBJ1-2; possibly TRBD1 for D (6 bases). The CDR3 is 13 residues long. Germline assignment: CDR1 SGHTA and CDR2 FQGTGA. V was clipped by 2 bases and J by 2 bases, with 6 bases between them. This CDR3 reads CASSLGGNYGYTF. In nucleotides, the CDR3 is TGTGCCAGCAGCTTAGGGGGCAACTATGGCTACACCTTC.

The chain combines TRBV6-2 or TRBV6-3 with TRBJ1-1; D unresolved. CDR3 length: 14 residues. The ends were cut back, 2 bases at V and 3 bases at J, with 10 bases in the middle. The germline gives CDR1 MNHEY, CDR2 SVGEGT. The CDR3 reads CASSYRSLHTEAFF. DNA of the CDR3: TGTGCCAGCAGTTACAGGTCGCTCCACACTGAAGCTTTCTTT.

The V and J genes are TRBV4-2 and TRBJ2-7; TRBD2 aligns across 10 bases. CDR1 and CDR2 (germline): LGHNA, YNFKEQ. Germline trimming cut 2 bases from V and 5 bases from J; bases unmatched to any gene: 6. The CDR3 runs to 15 residues. The CDR3 DNA reads TGTGCCAGCAGCCAAACCTTAGCGGGAGGCCACGAGCAGTACTTC. The encoded protein is CASSQTLAGGHEQYF.

The table lists this clone with a few counts. The chain is built from TRBV13 and TRBJ1-2; D not resolved. Germline CDR1 and CDR2: PRHDT and FYEKMQ (reference sequence). The CDR3 extends over 14 amino acids. The ends were cut back, 0 bases at V and 5 bases at J, with 10 bases in the middle. The DNA for the CDR3 is TGTGCCAGCAGCTTAGGCGAATTGGGTTATGGCTACACCTTC. It translates to CASSLGELGYGYTF.

This chain uses TRBV19 with TRBJ1-1; unclear D gene. CDR3 size: 13 residues. V was shortened by 7 bases and J by 3 bases, with 12 bases between the two germline ends. Germline V gene sequence: CDR1 LNHDA, CDR2 SQIVND (reference sequence). In DNA form, the CDR3 reads TGTGCCAGTACTACCTCTTGGGACACTGAAGCTTTCTTT. Encoded protein: CASTTSWDTEAFF.

V is TRBV19 and J is TRBJ2-1; D possibly corresponds to TRBD2 (6 bases). V was trimmed by 6 bases and J by 6 bases, leaving 15 bases between them. This CDR3 contains 14 residues. The germline CDR1 and CDR2 sequences are LNHDA and SQIVND (reference sequence). Here the CDR3 DNA reads TGTGCCAGTAGGTCTCCCCGGCGGGGCAATGAGCAGTTCTTC. It specifies CASRSPRRGNEQFF.

The genes are TRBV25-1 and TRBJ2-7; D possibly uses TRBD1 or TRBD2 (6 bases each). The V and J ends lost 7 bases and 4 bases respectively, with 17 bases between them. Looked up from germline, CDR1 is MGHDK and CDR2 is SYGVNS. CDR3 length: 14 residues. The CDR3: CASTRGSGPYEQYF. Here the CDR3 DNA reads TGTGCCAGCACCAGGGGTAGCGGACCATACGAGCAGTACTTC.

This chain uses TRBV6-2 or TRBV6-3 with TRBJ2-5; 7 bases are a match to TRBD1. The CDR3 extends over 13 amino acids. V shed 2 bases, J shed 5 bases, and the junction held 2 bases outside the gene matches. Germline assignment: CDR1 MNHEY and CDR2 SVGEGT. The CDR3 nucleotides read TGTGCCAGCAGTTACGGCAGGGGGGAGACCCAGTACTTC. Amino acid sequence: CASSYGRGETQYF.

This chain joins TRBV27 and TRBJ2-1; 10 bases align to TRBD1. Germline trimming cut 0 bases from V and 1 base from J; bases unmatched to any gene: 9. CDR1 and CDR2 from the germline V gene are MNHEY and SMNVEV (reference sequence). The CDR3 is 19 residues long. The CDR3: CASSLSVGTGDPSYNEQFF. In nucleotides, the CDR3 is TGTGCCAGCAGTTTATCAGTGGGGACAGGGGACCCATCCTACAATGAGCAGTTCTTC.

The chain is built from TRBV12-3 or TRBV12-4 and TRBJ1-1; TRBD1 matches at 7 bases. This CDR3 has 13 residues. V trimming: 2 bases; J trimming: 10 bases; junction bases outside the gene matches: 7. Here the CDR3 DNA reads TGTGCCAGCAGTTTAAGGGGGCGGATGATAGCTTTCTTT. Translating gives CASSLRGRMIAFF.

V and J are TRBV30 and TRBJ2-7; the D gene is possibly TRBD1 (6 bases). V was trimmed by 2 bases and J by 0 bases, leaving 11 bases between them. This CDR3 contains 14 residues. Germline CDR1 reads GTSNPN; CDR2 reads SVGIG (reference sequence). CDR3 sequence: CAWSLRGNSYEQYF. The CDR3 DNA is TGTGCCTGGAGTCTGAGGGGGAACTCCTACGAGCAGTACTTC. The whole variable domain, remainder taken from reference TRBV30 and TRBJ2-7, is SQTIHQWPATLVQPVGSPLSLECTVEGTSNPNLYWYRQAAGRGLQLLFYSVGIGQISSEVPQNLSASRPQDRQFILSSKKLLLSDSGFYLCAWSLRGNSYEQYFGPGTRLTVT.

The chain uses TRBV12-3 or TRBV12-4 and TRBJ2-5; possibly TRBD1 for D (6 bases). V shed 6 bases and J shed 2 bases, with 10 bases lying between them. This CDR3 has 13 amino acids. The CDR3 region is CASRRGQQETQYF. CDR3 coding DNA: TGTGCCAGCAGAAGAGGACAGCAAGAGACCCAGTACTTC.

With respect to this clone: The junction departs from germline at one end; a sequencing error may be responsible. The genes are TRBV13 and TRBJ2-7, with 11 bases that match TRBD2. This CDR3 is built from 15 residues. Germline-derived CDR1 and CDR2 are PRHDT and FYEKMQ (reference sequence). CDR3 residues: CASSIRLAGGGLVSF. CDR3 bases: TGTGCCAGCAGCATAAGGCTAGCGGGAGGAGGGCTAGTGAGCTTC.

Worth noting for this clone: This same CDR3 is encoded by further DNA sequences in the sample. The V and J genes are TRBV9 and TRBJ2-2; D is ambiguous. Germline CDR1 and CDR2: SGDLS and YYNGEE. This CDR3 has 13 amino acids. Trimming cost V 0 bases and J 4 bases, with 4 bases left between them. In DNA form, the CDR3 reads TGTGCCAGCAGCGTAGGGGGCACCGGGGAGCTGTTTTTT. Its translation: CASSVGGTGELFF. The whole variable domain, filled in from reference TRBV9 and TRBJ2-2, reads DSGVTQTPKHLITATGQRVTLRCSPRSGDLSVYWYQQSLDQGLQFLIQYYNGEERAKGNILERFSAQQFPDLHSELNLSSLELGDSALYFCASSVGGTGELFFGEGSRLTVL.

This chain connects TRBV21-1 to TRBJ2-1. TRBV21-1 counts as a pseudogene. The CDR3 is 17 amino acids. CDR3 bases: TGTGCCAGCAGCAAAGGGGTCGGGCAGCACTCCTACAATGAGCAGTTCTTC. This gives the protein CASSKGVGQHSYNEQFF.

This chain connects TRBV19 to TRBJ2-3; TRBD2 matches 9 bases. V was clipped by 6 bases and J by 2 bases; unmatched bases: 9. CDR1 LNHDA and CDR2 SQIVND come from the germline V gene (reference sequence). The CDR3 extends over 16 amino acids. For the CDR3, the DNA is TGTGCCAGTAGCCCCGAGCTAGCGGGAATCACAGATACGCAGTATTTT. It translates to CASSPELAGITDTQYF.